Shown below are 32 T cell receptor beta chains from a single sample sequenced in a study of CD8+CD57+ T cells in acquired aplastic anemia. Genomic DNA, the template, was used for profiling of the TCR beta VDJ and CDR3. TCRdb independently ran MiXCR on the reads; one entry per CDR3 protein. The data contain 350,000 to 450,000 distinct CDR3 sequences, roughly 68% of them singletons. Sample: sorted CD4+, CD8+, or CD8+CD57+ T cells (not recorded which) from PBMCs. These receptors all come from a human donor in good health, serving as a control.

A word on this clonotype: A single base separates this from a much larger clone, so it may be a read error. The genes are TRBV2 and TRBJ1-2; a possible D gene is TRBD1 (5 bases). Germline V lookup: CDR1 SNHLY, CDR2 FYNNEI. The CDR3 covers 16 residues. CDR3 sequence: CASSQDIRGGIHGCTF. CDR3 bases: TGTGCCAGCAGCCAAGATATCCGTGGGGGTATTCATGGCTGCACCTTC.

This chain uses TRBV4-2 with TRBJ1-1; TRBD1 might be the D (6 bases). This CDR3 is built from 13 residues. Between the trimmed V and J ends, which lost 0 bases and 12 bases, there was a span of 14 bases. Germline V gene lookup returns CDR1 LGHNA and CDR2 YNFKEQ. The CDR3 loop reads CASSQEGGRDTFF. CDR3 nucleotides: TGTGCCAGCAGCCAAGAGGGAGGAAGGGACACTTTCTTT.

CDR3: CASSPERGYTF. For the CDR3, the DNA is TGTGCCAGTAGTCCCGAAAGGGGATACACCTTC. This rearrangement joins TRBV19 to TRBJ1-2; TRBD1 is a possible D gene (5 bases). Trimming removed 5 bases from V and 11 bases from J, with 12 bases in between. The CDR3 runs 11 residues. CDR1 is LNHDA and CDR2 is SQIVND in the germline V gene (reference sequence).

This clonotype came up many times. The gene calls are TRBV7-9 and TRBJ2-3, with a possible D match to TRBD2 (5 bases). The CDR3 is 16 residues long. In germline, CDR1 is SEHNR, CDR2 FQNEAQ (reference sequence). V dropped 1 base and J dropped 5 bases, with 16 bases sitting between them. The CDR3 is CASSLDGAAGLDTQYF. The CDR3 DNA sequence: TGTGCCAGCAGCTTAGATGGTGCAGCCGGACTAGATACGCAGTATTTT. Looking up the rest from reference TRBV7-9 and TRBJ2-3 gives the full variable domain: DTGVSQNPRHKITKRGQNVTFRCDPISEHNRLYWYRQTLGQGPEFLTYFQNEAQLEKSRLLSDRFSAERPKGSFSTLEIQRTEQGDSAMYLCASSLDGAAGLDTQYFGPGTRLTVL.

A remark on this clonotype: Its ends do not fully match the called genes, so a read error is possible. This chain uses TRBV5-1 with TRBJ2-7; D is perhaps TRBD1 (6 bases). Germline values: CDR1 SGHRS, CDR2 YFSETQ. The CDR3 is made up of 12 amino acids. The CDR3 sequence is CASSLRGGAKYF. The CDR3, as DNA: TGTGCCAGCAGCTTACGTGGGGGCGCGAAGTACTTC. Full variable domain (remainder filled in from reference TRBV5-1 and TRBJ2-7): KAGVTQTPRYLIKTRGQQVTLSCSPISGHRSVSWYQQTPGQGLQFLFEYFSETQRNKGNFPGRFSGRQFSNSRSEMNVSTLELGDSALYLCASSLRGGAKYFGPGTRLTVT.

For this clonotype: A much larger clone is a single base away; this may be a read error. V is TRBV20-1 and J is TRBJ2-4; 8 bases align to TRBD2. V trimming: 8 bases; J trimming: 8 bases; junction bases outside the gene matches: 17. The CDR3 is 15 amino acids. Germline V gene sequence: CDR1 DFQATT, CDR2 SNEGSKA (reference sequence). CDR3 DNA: TGCAGTACTGACCTCGGTAGCGGGGTCAGGGACATTCAGTACTTC. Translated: CSTDLGSGVRDIQYF.

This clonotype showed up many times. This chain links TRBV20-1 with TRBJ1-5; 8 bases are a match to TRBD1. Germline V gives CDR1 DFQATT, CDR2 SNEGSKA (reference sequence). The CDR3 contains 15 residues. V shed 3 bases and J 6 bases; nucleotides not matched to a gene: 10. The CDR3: CSARGTGGGGQPQHF. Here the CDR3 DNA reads TGCAGTGCTAGGGGAACAGGGGGTGGGGGTCAGCCCCAGCATTTT.

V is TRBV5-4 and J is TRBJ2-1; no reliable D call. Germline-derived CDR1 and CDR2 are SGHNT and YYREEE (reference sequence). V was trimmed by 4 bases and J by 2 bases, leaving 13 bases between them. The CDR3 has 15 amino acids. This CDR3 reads CASSIFPAAYNEQFF. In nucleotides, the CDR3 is TGTGCCAGCAGCATATTTCCGGCGGCCTACAATGAGCAGTTCTTC.

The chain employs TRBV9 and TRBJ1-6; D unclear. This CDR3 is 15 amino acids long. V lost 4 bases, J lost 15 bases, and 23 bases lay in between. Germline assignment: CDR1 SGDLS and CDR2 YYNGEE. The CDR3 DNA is TGTGCCAGCAGCATCCTGAATGGTGAGCAGTTCTTCCTCCACTTT. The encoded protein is CASSILNGEQFFLHF.

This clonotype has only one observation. DNA for the CDR3: TGTGCCAGCAGCCTAGCCGGGACAGGGGAGCAGTTCTTC. It is translated as CASSLAGTGEQFF. The chain has TRBV11-2 and TRBJ2-1; the match to TRBD1 covers 9 bases. The CDR3 has 13 amino acids. Germline CDR1 is SGHAT and CDR2 is FQNNGV. V lost 5 bases and J lost 10; bases outside the gene matches: 6. Based on the CDR3 plus reference TRBV11-2 and TRBJ2-1, the full variable domain is EAGVAQSPRYKIIEKRQSVAFWCNPISGHATLYWYQQILGQGPKLLIQFQNNGVVDDSQLPKDRFSAERLKGVDSTLKIQPAKLEDSAVYLCASSLAGTGEQFFGPGTRLTVL.

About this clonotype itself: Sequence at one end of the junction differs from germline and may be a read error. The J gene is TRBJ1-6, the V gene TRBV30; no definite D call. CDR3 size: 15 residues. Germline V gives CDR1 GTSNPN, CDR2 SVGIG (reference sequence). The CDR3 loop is CAWTTLSSYNSSLHF. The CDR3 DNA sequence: TGTGCCTGGACTACTCTAAGCTCCTATAATTCATCCCTCCACTTT. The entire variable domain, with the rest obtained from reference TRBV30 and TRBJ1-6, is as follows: SQTIHQWPATLVQPVGSPLSLECTVEGTSNPNLYWYRQAAGRGLQLLFYSVGIGQISSEVPQNLSASRPQDRQFILSSKKLLLSDSGFYLCAWTTLSSYNSSLHFGNGTRLTVT.

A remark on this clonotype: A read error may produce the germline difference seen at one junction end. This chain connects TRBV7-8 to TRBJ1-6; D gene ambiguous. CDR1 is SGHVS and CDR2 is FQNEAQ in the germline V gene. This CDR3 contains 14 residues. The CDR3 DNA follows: TGTGCCAGCAGCCAAATGGTCGATTGCTCGCCCCTCCTCTTT. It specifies CASSQMVDCSPLLF.

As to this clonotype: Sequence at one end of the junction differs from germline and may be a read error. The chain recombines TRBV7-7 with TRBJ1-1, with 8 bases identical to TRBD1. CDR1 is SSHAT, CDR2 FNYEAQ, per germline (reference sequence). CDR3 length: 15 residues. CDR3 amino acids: CASSPGGRGLTEAFF. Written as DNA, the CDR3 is TGTGCTAGCAGCCCGGGAGGCAGGGGGCTCACTGAAGCTTTCTTT.

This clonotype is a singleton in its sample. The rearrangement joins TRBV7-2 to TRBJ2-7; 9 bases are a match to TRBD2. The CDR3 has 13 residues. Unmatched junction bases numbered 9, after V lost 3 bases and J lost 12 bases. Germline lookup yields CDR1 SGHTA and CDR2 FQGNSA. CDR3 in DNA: TGTGCCAGCAGCTTCACGGGACTAGCCGGGGGGTACTTC. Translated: CASSFTGLAGGYF.

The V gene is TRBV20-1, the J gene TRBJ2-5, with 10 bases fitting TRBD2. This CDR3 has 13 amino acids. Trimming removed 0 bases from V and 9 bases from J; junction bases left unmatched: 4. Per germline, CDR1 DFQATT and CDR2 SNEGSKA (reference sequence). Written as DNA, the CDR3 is TGCAGTGCTAGAGATGAAGCGGGGGGGCCCCAGTACTTC. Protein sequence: CSARDEAGGPQYF.

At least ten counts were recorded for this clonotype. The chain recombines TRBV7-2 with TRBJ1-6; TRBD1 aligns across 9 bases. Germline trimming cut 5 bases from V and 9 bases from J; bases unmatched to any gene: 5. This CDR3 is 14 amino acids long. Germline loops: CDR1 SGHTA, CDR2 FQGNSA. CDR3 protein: CASSTGQGSSPLHF. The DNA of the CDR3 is TGTGCCAGCAGCACGGGACAGGGATCTTCACCCCTCCACTTT.

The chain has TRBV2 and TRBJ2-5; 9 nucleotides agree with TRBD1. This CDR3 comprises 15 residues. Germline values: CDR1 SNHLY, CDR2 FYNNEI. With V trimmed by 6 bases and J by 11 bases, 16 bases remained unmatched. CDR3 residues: CASSSWTGDPSEQYF. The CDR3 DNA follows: TGTGCCAGCAGCTCTTGGACAGGGGATCCGTCAGAGCAGTACTTC.

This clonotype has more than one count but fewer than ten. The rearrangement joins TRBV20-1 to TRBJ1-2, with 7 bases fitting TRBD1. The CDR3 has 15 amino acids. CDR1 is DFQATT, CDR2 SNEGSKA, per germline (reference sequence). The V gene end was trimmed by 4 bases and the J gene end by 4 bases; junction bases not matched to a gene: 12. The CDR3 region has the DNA TGCAGTGCTATGGGGACAGAAACCGGTTCCTATGGCTACACCTTC. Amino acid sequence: CSAMGTETGSYGYTF.

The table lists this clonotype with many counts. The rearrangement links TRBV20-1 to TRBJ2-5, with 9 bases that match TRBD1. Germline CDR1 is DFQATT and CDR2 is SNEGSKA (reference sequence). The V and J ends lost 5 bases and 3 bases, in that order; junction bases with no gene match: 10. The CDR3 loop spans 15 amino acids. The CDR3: CSAPGQGSPKETQYF. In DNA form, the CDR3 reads TGCAGTGCTCCGGGACAGGGTTCCCCGAAAGAGACCCAGTACTTC.

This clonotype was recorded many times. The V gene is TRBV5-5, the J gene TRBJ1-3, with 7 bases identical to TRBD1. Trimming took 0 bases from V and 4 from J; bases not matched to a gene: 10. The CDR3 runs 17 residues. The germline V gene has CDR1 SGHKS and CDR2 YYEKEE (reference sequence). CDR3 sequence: CASSLGHRQGTGNTIYF. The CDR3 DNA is TGTGCCAGCAGCTTGGGTCACCGACAGGGTACCGGAAACACCATATATTTT.

The DNA of the CDR3 is TGTGCCGCCCTGGACTTGGGACTAGCGGGGGGGCAAGAGACCCAGTACTTC. This sequence encodes CAALDLGLAGGQETQYF. The chain couples TRBV6-2 or TRBV6-3 to TRBJ2-5, with TRBD2 matching over 16 bases. Germline V lookup: CDR1 MNHEY, CDR2 SVGEGT. Trimming cost V 11 bases and J 2 bases; bases outside gene matches: 11. This CDR3 spans 17 amino acids.

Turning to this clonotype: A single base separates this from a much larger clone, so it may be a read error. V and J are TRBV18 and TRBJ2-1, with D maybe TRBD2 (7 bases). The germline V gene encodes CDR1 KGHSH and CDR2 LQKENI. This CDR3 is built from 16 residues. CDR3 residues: CASSPPGGGSYNEQLF. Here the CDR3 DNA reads TGTGCCAGCTCACCACCGGGCGGGGGCTCCTACAATGAGCAGCTCTTC.

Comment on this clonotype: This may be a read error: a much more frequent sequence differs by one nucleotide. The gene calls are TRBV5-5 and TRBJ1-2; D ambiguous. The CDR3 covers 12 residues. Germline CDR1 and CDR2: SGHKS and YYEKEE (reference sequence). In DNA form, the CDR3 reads TGTGCCCGCAGCTTTGGGGTTGTTGGCTACACCTTC. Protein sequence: CARSFGVVGYTF.

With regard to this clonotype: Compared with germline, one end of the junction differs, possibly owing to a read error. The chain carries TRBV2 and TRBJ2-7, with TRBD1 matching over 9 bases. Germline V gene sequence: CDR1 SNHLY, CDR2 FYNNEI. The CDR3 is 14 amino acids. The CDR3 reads CASSEGTGPYEQYF. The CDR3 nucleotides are TGTGCCAGCAGCGAAGGGACAGGGCCCTACGAGCAGTACTTC.

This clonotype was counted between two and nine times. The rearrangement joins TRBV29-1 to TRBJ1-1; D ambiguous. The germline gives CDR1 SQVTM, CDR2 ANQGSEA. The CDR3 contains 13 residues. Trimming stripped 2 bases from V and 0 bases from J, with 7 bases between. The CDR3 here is CSVESGVNTEAFF. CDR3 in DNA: TGCAGCGTTGAATCGGGAGTGAACACTGAAGCTTTCTTT. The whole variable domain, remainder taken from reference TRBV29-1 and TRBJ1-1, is SAVISQKPSRDICQRGTSLTIQCQVDSQVTMMFWYRQQPGQSLTLIATANQGSEATYESGFVIDKFPISRPNLTFSTLTVSNMSPEDSSIYLCSVESGVNTEAFFGQGTRLTVV.

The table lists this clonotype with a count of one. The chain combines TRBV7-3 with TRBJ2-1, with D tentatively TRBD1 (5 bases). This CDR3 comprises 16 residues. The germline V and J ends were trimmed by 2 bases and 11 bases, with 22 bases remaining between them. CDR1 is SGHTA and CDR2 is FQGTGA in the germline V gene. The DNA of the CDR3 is TGTGCCAGCAGCTTAGCGGACACCAGCTCCTACGAGCAGCAGTTCTTC. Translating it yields CASSLADTSSYEQQFF.

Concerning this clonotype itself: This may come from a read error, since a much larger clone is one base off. The CDR3 DNA reads TGTGCCAGCAGCCTGACCTCGGGTGTGGCTAATGAACAACTGTTTTTT. Translation: CASSLTSGVANEQLFF. The J gene is TRBJ1-4, the V gene TRBV7-2; no reliable D call. The V gene's germline CDR1 is SGHTA and CDR2 FQGNSA. CDR3 size: 16 residues. Combining the CDR3 with reference TRBV7-2 and TRBJ1-4 gives the whole variable domain GAGVSQSPSNKVTEKGKDVELRCDPISGHTALYWYRQSLGQGLEFLIYFQGNSAPDKSGLPSDRFSAERTGGSVSTLTIQRTQQEDSAVYLCASSLTSGVANEQLFFGSGTQLSVL.

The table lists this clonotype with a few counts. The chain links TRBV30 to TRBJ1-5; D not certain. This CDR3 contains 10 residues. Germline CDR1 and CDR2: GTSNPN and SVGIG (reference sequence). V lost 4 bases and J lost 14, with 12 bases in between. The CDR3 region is CAWTSQIEHF. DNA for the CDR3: TGTGCCTGGACGAGCCAGATCGAGCATTTT.

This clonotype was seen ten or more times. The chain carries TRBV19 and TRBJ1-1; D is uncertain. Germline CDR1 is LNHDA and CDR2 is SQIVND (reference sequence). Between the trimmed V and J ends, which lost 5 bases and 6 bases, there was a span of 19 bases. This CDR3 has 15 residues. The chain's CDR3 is CASSPSPAVYAEAFF. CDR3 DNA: TGTGCCAGTAGTCCCTCCCCTGCAGTCTATGCTGAAGCTTTCTTT.

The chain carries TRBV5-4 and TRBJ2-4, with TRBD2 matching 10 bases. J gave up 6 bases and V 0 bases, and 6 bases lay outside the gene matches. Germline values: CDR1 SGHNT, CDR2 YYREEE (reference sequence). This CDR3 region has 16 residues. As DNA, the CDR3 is TGTGCCAGCAGCTTGGAAAGGCAGCGGGGGGGAAACATTCAGTACTTC. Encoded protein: CASSLERQRGGNIQYF.

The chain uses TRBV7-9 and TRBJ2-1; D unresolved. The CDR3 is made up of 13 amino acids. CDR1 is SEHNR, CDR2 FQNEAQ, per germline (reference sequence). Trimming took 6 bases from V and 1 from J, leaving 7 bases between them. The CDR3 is CASRLLSYNEQFF. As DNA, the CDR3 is TGTGCCAGCAGATTACTTTCCTACAATGAGCAGTTCTTC.

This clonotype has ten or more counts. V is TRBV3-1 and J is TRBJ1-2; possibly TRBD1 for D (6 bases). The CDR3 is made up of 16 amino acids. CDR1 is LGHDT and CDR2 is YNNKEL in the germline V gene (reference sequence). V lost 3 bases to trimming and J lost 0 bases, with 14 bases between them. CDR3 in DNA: TGTGCCAGCAGCCAGGGGGGACACCGAGCTAACTATGGCTACACCTTC. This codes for CASSQGGHRANYGYTF.